The clone carrying this T cell receptor (beta chain) was found many times. Antigen unknown. Germline-derived CDR1 and CDR2 are DFQATT and SNEGSKA (reference sequence). V was shortened by 0 bases and J by 5 bases, with 12 bases between the two germline ends. The CDR3 is made up of 14 amino acids. The data belong to a study of T cells after yellow fever vaccination. Looking at the study overall: For low cell numbers, libraries were made with SMART-Seq v4 Ultra Low Input.

For TCR, cDNA came from 5'RACE template switching, which added a universal primer site and UMIs. Each CDR3 protein gets one entry after TCRdb re-called the 5' RACE reads with MiXCR. Among roughly 120,000 distinct CDR3 sequences listed, about 7% were seen once. General observations from the study: Peaking on day 5 versus 15, the secondary response was faster but weaker. In post-booster samples, most primary-vaccination clones reappeared (just under 98% CD4, 70% to 90% CD8).

V usage is TRBV20-1 and J usage is TRBJ2-3; TRBD1 is a possible D gene (5 bases). This specimen consisted of CD4+ T cells sorted from PBMCs, obtained 10 days after the first yellow fever vaccination. The TCR was taken from a man between 18 and 29 years old who received the YFV17D yellow fever vaccine. As DNA, the CDR3 is TGCAGTGCTAGAGACCGGGCAGGGCTAGATACGCAGTATTTT. Translating gives CSARDRAGLDTQYF.